These T cell receptor beta chains were read from a single sample in a study of blood T cell repertoires in COVID-19. Measured with immunoSEQ multiplex PCR; TCRdb has only the in-frame clones, and not every one. The sample shows 50,000 to 75,000 clones, 65% to 80% of them seen only once. The sequenced material came from peripheral blood. The receptors here all came from a woman of 80 years or more with active or convalescent COVID-19. The CDR3 runs from the conserved cysteine through the conserved F or W. A D gene is named only where the DNA matches it firmly. Clone size is shown for a subset of rows, as once, few, many or a class of expanded clone.

J: TRBJ1-3
size: once
V: TRBV9
D: TRBD1
CDR3: CASSPRTGTVAGNTIYF
DNA: TGTGCCAGCAGCCCTCGAACCGGGACAGTTGCTGGAAACACCATATATTTT

J: TRBJ2-3
size: NA
V: TRBV4-1
D: NA
CDR3: CASSQDPRGPSTDTQYF
DNA: TGCGCCAGCAGCCAAGATCCAAGGGGCCCTAGCACAGATACGCAGTATTTT

J: TRBJ2-5
size: NA
V: TRBV5-1
D: TRBD1
CDR3: CASSSKGQGMETQYF
DNA: TGCGCCAGCAGCTCTAAGGGACAGGGAATGGAGACCCAGTACTTC

J: TRBJ2-7
size: NA
V: TRBV11-3
D: NA
CDR3: CASSSRSKGDEQYF
DNA: TGTGCCAGCAGCTCCCGATCGAAGGGGGACGAGCAGTACTTC

J: TRBJ1-5
size: NA
V: TRBV7-9
D: TRBD1
CDR3: CASSLASGGEGPQHF
DNA: TGTGCCAGCAGCTTAGCCTCAGGGGGCGAGGGGCCCCAGCATTTT

J: TRBJ1-3
size: NA
V: TRBV5-5
D: NA
CDR3: CASSLQAGTGNTIYF
DNA: TGTGCCAGCAGCCTGCAGGCAGGGACAGGAAACACCATATATTTT

J: TRBJ1-5
size: NA
V: TRBV25-1
D: TRBD1
CDR3: CASRQTGFNQPQHF
DNA: TGTGCCAGCAGACAGACAGGGTTCAATCAGCCCCAGCATTTT

J: TRBJ1-2
size: NA
V: TRBV5-5
D: TRBD1
CDR3: CASSFSGTENYGYTF
DNA: TGTGCCAGCAGCTTTTCCGGGACAGAGAACTATGGCTACACCTTC

J: TRBJ2-5
size: NA
V: TRBV4-1
D: TRBD1
CDR3: CASSQDLGQGWETQYF
DNA: TGCGCCAGCAGCCAAGATCTGGGACAGGGGTGGGAGACCCAGTACTTC

J: TRBJ2-5
size: NA
V: TRBV28
D: NA
CDR3: CASSYPAGAGTQYF
DNA: TGTGCCAGCAGTTATCCCGCGGGGGCGGGCACCCAGTACTTC

J: TRBJ2-1
size: NA
V: TRBV11-1
D: NA
CDR3: CASSVRLDNEQFF
DNA: TGTGCCAGCAGCGTGCGTCTCGACAATGAGCAGTTCTTC

J: TRBJ1-2
size: NA
V: TRBV6-5
D: TRBD1
CDR3: CASTPETGGGYGYTF
DNA: TGTGCCAGCACCCCCGAAACAGGGGGGGGCTATGGCTACACCTTC

J: TRBJ2-3
size: NA
V: TRBV5-1
D: TRBD2
CDR3: CASSLIGSGGFRDTQYF
DNA: TGCGCCAGCAGCTTGATCGGAAGCGGGGGATTTCGAGATACGCAGTATTTT

J: TRBJ2-1
size: NA
V: TRBV19
D: NA
CDR3: CASIPTGSYNEQFF
DNA: TGTGCCAGTATTCCGACAGGTTCCTACAATGAGCAGTTCTTC

J: TRBJ1-3
size: NA
V: TRBV4-2
D: TRBD1
CDR3: CASSQDGTGYGNTIYF
DNA: TGTGCCAGCAGCCAAGACGGGACAGGGTACGGAAACACCATATATTTT

J: TRBJ1-4
size: NA
V: TRBV2
D: NA
CDR3: CASSPTGVREKLFF
DNA: TGTGCCAGCAGTCCAACCGGGGTAAGGGAAAAACTGTTTTTT

J: TRBJ1-2
size: NA
V: TRBV19
D: NA
CDR3: CASSRQSTNYGYTF
DNA: TGTGCCAGTAGTAGACAGAGCACTAACTATGGCTACACCTTC

J: TRBJ2-3
size: NA
V: TRBV5-1
D: TRBD1
CDR3: CASSPGTGGDWDTQYF
DNA: TGCGCCAGCAGCCCAGGGACAGGGGGCGATTGGGATACGCAGTATTTT

J: TRBJ1-1
size: NA
V: TRBV29-1
D: NA
CDR3: CSVALGGANEAFF
DNA: TGCAGCGTCGCCTTGGGGGGGGCCAATGAAGCTTTCTTT

J: TRBJ1-1
size: NA
V: TRBV19
D: NA
CDR3: CASSIPGLNTEAFF
DNA: TGTGCCAGTAGTATCCCGGGATTGAACACTGAAGCTTTCTTT

J: TRBJ2-1
size: NA
V: TRBV9
D: NA
CDR3: CASSVDWAGSYNEQFF
DNA: TGTGCCAGCAGCGTAGACTGGGCTGGGTCCTACAATGAGCAGTTCTTC

J: TRBJ1-2
size: NA
V: TRBV7-8
D: TRBD1
CDR3: CASSYGQAVYGYTF
DNA: TGTGCCAGCAGCTACGGACAGGCAGTCTATGGCTACACCTTC

J: TRBJ2-2
size: few
V: TRBV5-5
D: NA
CDR3: CASSLGWEANTGELFF
DNA: TGTGCCAGCAGCTTGGGTTGGGAGGCGAACACCGGGGAGCTGTTTTTT

J: TRBJ2-2
size: few
V: TRBV6-1
D: TRBD1
CDR3: CASSEARTGNTGELFF
DNA: TGTGCCAGCAGTGAAGCGAGGACAGGTAACACCGGGGAGCTGTTTTTT

J: TRBJ1-5
size: NA
V: TRBV5-1
D: NA
CDR3: CASSPGTSSNQPQHF
DNA: TGCGCCAGCAGCCCAGGGACAAGTAGTAATCAGCCCCAGCATTTT

J: TRBJ2-6
size: NA
V: TRBV7-2
D: TRBD1
CDR3: CASRTGFSGANVLTF
DNA: TGTGCCAGCAGGACAGGGTTCTCTGGGGCCAACGTCCTGACTTTC

J: TRBJ2-5
size: NA
V: TRBV19
D: TRBD2
CDR3: CASTSPLAGGGETQYF
DNA: TGTGCCAGTACCTCACCCCTAGCGGGGGGAGGGGAGACCCAGTACTTC

J: TRBJ1-5
size: NA
V: TRBV11-2
D: TRBD1
CDR3: CASSLGRTGGNQPQHF
DNA: TGTGCCAGCAGCTTAGGCAGGACAGGGGGGAATCAGCCCCAGCATTTT

J: TRBJ1-1
size: NA
V: TRBV15
D: NA
CDR3: CATSRDSGAWNEAFF
DNA: TGTGCCACCAGCAGAGATTCAGGCGCTTGGAATGAAGCTTTCTTT

J: TRBJ2-1
size: NA
V: TRBV27
D: NA
CDR3: CASSFIDRDNEQFF
DNA: TGTGCCAGCAGTTTTATCGACAGAGACAATGAGCAGTTCTTC

J: TRBJ2-1
size: few
V: TRBV30
D: TRBD1
CDR3: CAWSATGYEQFF
DNA: TGTGCCTGGAGTGCGACAGGGTACGAGCAGTTCTTC

J: TRBJ2-2
size: NA
V: TRBV19
D: TRBD2
CDR3: CASSMGLANTGELFF
DNA: TGTGCCAGTAGTATGGGACTAGCGAACACCGGGGAGCTGTTTTTT

J: TRBJ2-2
size: NA
V: TRBV10-2
D: TRBD1
CDR3: CASSGQGTYTGELFF
DNA: TGCGCCAGCAGTGGACAGGGGACTTACACCGGGGAGCTGTTTTTT

J: TRBJ1-2
size: NA
V: TRBV18
D: NA
CDR3: CASSPPSTSNYGYTF
DNA: TGTGCCAGCTCACCACCGTCCACTTCTAACTATGGCTACACCTTC

J: TRBJ2-2
size: NA
V: TRBV15
D: TRBD1
CDR3: CATSRPGQLTGELFF
DNA: TGTGCCACCAGCAGACCGGGACAGCTCACCGGGGAGCTGTTTTTT

J: TRBJ1-2
size: NA
V: TRBV3-1/TRBV3-2
D: NA
CDR3: CASSQGPLQGRGYTF
DNA: TGTGCCAGCAGCCAAGGACCTCTTCAGGGAAGAGGCTACACCTTC

J: TRBJ2-7
size: NA
V: TRBV27
D: NA
CDR3: CASSLMSRYEQYF
DNA: TGTGCCAGCAGTTTAATGTCCAGATACGAGCAGTACTTC

J: TRBJ2-1
size: NA
V: TRBV7-6
D: TRBD2
CDR3: CASSFRGLAGSYNEQFF
DNA: TGTGCCAGCAGCTTCCGTGGCCTAGCGGGGTCCTACAATGAGCAGTTCTTC

J: TRBJ2-5
size: NA
V: TRBV9
D: NA
CDR3: CASSVTNLETQYF
DNA: TGTGCCAGCAGCGTCACAAATTTAGAGACCCAGTACTTC

J: TRBJ2-1
size: NA
V: TRBV5-5
D: NA
CDR3: CASSLGGLLYNEQFF
DNA: TGTGCCAGCAGCTTGGGGGGGCTCCTTTACAATGAGCAGTTCTTC

J: TRBJ1-6
size: NA
V: TRBV6-5
D: TRBD1
CDR3: CASRGQGASSPLHF
DNA: TGTGCCAGCAGGGGACAGGGGGCTTCTTCACCCCTCCACTTT

J: TRBJ2-1
size: many
V: TRBV29-1
D: NA
CDR3: CSVEEQQGTYNEQFF
DNA: TGCAGCGTTGAAGAACAGCAGGGCACCTACAATGAGCAGTTCTTC

J: TRBJ1-2
size: NA
V: TRBV29-1
D: NA
CDR3: CSALQGSKNGYTF
DNA: TGCAGCGCTTTACAGGGATCGAAAAATGGCTACACCTTC

J: TRBJ2-6
size: NA
V: TRBV5-8
D: TRBD1
CDR3: CASSGRGMGANVLTF
DNA: TGTGCCAGCAGCGGCAGGGGGATGGGGGCCAACGTCCTGACTTTC

J: TRBJ2-1
size: NA
V: TRBV10-3
D: TRBD1
CDR3: CAISESRGQGVEQSEQFF
DNA: TGTGCCATCAGTGAGTCTAGAGGACAGGGGGTCGAACAGAGTGAGCAGTTCTTC

J: TRBJ2-2
size: NA
V: TRBV6-5
D: TRBD1
CDR3: CASRGGQGNTGELFF
DNA: TGTGCCAGCAGGGGGGGACAGGGAAACACCGGGGAGCTGTTTTTT

J: TRBJ1-6
size: NA
V: TRBV24-1
D: NA
CDR3: CATSDPGQGSPSPLHF
DNA: TGTGCCACCAGTGACCCCGGGCAGGGGTCCCCCTCACCCCTCCACTTT

J: TRBJ2-7
size: NA
V: TRBV4-1
D: NA
CDR3: CASSQDPGEYEQYF
DNA: TGCGCCAGCAGCCAAGATCCAGGGGAGTACGAGCAGTACTTC

J: TRBJ1-5
size: once
V: TRBV5-5
D: NA
CDR3: CASSLAPDEQGQPQHF
DNA: TGTGCCAGCAGCTTGGCCCCGGACGAGCAGGGTCAGCCCCAGCATTTT

J: TRBJ2-2
size: NA
V: TRBV19
D: NA
CDR3: CASTYQRDTGELFF
DNA: TGTGCCAGTACTTATCAGCGGGACACCGGGGAGCTGTTTTTT

J: TRBJ1-1
size: NA
V: TRBV5-4
D: NA
CDR3: CASSLQGGPEAFF
DNA: TGTGCCAGCAGCTTGCAGGGAGGCCCTGAAGCTTTCTTT

J: TRBJ2-7
size: NA
V: TRBV7-2
D: TRBD1
CDR3: CASSLQTGVSYEQYF
DNA: TGTGCCAGCAGCTTGCAAACAGGGGTATCGTACGAGCAGTACTTC

J: TRBJ1-2
size: few
V: TRBV5-1
D: NA
CDR3: CASSLDLESYGYTF
DNA: TGCGCCAGCAGCTTGGACCTAGAGAGCTATGGCTACACCTTC